The source of this T cell receptor beta chain is a study of blood T cell repertoires in COVID-19. Study in general: T cells, B-cell-depleted T cells, or PBMCs provided the cDNA or gDNA that served as material.

The germline V gene encodes CDR1 SGHTA and CDR2 FQGNSA. Trimming cost V 6 bases and J 1 base, with 16 bases left between them. The CDR3 consists of 16 residues. TCRdb's table, derived via immunoSEQ multiplex PCR, lists solely in-frame clones and lacks some. This sample has about 250,000 clones, with 86% found just once. A few counts support this clone. Sequencing was done on a sample of peripheral blood. The sequence came from a woman between 55 and 75 years old who had recovered from COVID-19. The genes are TRBV7-2 and TRBJ1-5; D is undetermined. This CDR3 reads CASSVPSGSSNQPQHF. The CDR3 DNA is TGTGCCAGCAGTGTTCCTTCGGGATCGAGCAATCAGCCCCAGCATTTT.